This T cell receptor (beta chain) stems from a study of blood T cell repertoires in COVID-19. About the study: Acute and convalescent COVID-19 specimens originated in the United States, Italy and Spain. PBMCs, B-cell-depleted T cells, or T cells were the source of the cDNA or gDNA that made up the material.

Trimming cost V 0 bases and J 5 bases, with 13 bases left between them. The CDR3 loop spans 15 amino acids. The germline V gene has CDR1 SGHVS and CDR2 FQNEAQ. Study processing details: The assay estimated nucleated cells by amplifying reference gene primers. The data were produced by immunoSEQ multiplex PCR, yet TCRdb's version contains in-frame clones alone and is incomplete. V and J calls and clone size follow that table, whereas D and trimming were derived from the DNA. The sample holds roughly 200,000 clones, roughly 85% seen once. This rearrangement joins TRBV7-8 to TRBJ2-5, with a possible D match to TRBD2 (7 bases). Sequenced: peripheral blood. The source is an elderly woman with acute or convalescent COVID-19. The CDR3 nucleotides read TGTGCCAGCAGCTTAGCGTCCGGGGGGCCGGAGACCCAGTACTTC. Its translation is CASSLASGGPETQYF.